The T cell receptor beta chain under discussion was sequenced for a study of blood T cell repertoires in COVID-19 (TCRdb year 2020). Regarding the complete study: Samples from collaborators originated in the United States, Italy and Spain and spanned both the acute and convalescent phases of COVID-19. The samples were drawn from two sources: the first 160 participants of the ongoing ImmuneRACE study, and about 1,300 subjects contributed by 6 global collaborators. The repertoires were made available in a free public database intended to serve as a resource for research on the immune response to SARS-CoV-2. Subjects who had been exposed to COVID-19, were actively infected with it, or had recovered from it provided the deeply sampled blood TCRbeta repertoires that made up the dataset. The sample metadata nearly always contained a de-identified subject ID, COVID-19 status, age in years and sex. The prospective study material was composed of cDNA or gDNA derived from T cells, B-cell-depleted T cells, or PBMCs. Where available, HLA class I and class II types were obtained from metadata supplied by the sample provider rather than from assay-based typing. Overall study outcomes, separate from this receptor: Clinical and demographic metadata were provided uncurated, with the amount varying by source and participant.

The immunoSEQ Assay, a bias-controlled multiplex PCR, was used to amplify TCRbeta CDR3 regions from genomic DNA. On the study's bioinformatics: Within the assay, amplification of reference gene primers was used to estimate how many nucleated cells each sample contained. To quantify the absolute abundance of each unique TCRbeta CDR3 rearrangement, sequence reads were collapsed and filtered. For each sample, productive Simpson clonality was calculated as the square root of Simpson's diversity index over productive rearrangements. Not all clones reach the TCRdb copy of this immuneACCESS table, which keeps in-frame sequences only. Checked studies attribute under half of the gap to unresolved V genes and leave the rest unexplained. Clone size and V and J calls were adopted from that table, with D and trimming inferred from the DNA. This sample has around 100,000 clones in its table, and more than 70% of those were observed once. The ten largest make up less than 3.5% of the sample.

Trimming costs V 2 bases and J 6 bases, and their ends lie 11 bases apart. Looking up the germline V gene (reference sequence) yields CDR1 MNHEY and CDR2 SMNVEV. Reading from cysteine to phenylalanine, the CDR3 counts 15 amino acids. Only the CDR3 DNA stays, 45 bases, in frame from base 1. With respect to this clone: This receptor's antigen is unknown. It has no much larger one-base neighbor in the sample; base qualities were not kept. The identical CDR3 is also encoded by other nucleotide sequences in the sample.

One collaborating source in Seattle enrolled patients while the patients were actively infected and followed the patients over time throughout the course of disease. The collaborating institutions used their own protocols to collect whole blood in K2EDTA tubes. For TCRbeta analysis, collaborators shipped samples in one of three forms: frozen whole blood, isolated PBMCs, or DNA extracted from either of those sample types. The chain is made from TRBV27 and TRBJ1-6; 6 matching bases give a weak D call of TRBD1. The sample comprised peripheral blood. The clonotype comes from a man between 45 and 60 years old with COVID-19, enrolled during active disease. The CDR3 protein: CASSLRGAGNSPLHF. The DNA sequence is TGTGCCAGCAGTTTACGGGGGGCTGGTAATTCACCCCTCCACTTT.